The TCR beta chain under discussion was sequenced for a study of shared clonotypes between healthy human individuals. Looking at the study overall: Three plates each covered CD4 naive and memory; CD8 naive two, CD8 memory one.

Assay execution took place at the deep level. Sequencing was performed with immunoSEQ multiplex PCR; in TCRdb, only in-frame clones are kept and a portion is missing. The data hold more than 500,000 clones, with roughly 96% observed a single time. General observations from the study: Across subsets, estimated richness was generally greater for naive than for memory populations.

Positive CCR7 selection of CD45RO-negative cells yielded the naive CD8 cells, and terminally differentiated effector memory CD45RA+ cells were excluded. With regard to this clone: Its matching antigen is unknown.

The TCR originated in a woman in her 30s in good health. What was sequenced was naive CD8+ T cells sorted from blood.

Here the CDR3 reads CASRPDTGELFF. The CDR3 coding sequence is TGCGCCAGCAGACCCGACACCGGGGAGCTGTTTTTT. The gene calls are TRBV5-1 and TRBJ2-2; D call uncertain. This CDR3 region has 12 residues. V dropped 5 bases and J dropped 3 bases, with 5 bases sitting between them. Germline CDR1 is SGHRS and CDR2 is YFSETQ.